This TCR beta chain was identified during a study of OX40 agonist ivuxolimab in advanced cancers. Study overall: Treatment received earlier with anti-PD-1, anti-PD-L1 or anti-CTLA-4 agents was allowed, and over 30% had some. Regarding the study as a whole: Dosing at 0.1 to 3.0 mg/kg was accompanied by clonal expansion of CD4+ and CD8+ blood T cells by week 6.

About this clone: Its target is unknown.

Blood sampling took place at baseline, cycle 4 day 1, and cycle 7 day 1. Per germline, CDR1 SGHNT and CDR2 YENEEA. CDR3 length: 15 residues. Trimming shortened V by 6 bases and J by 0 bases, and 12 bases separated the two germline ends. The data were produced by immunoSEQ multiplex PCR, yet TCRdb's version contains in-frame clones alone and is incomplete. The sample yields roughly 29,000 clones, more than 85% seen once. This rearrangement joins TRBV11-3 to TRBJ1-3; D ambiguous. Sequencing used CD4+ or CD8+ T cells sorted from blood, obtained in a trial of the OX40 agonist ivuxolimab. The sequence derives from an adult with an advanced solid tumor such as melanoma, head and neck, liver or kidney cancer. Written as DNA, the CDR3 is TGTGCCAGCAGTTTCGGACGGAGCTCTGGAAACACCATATATTTT. As protein: CASSFGRSSGNTIYF.